This TCR beta chain was sequenced in a study of T cells in localized non-small cell lung cancer. Study results and limitations: Elevated circulating T cell density in blood was associated with longer overall survival.

The data were produced by immunoSEQ multiplex PCR, yet TCRdb's version contains in-frame clones alone and is incomplete. The sample has some 1,600 clones; about 20% are singletons. The V gene's germline CDR1 is SGHNT and CDR2 YENEEA. Losses at the gene ends were 1 base for V and 4 bases for J; bases not matched to a gene: 7. The length of the CDR3 is 15 residues. As for this clone: Its specificity is unknown.

The TCR sequence derives from a male donor aged 60 or older with stage II lung adenocarcinoma. The chain carries TRBV11-3 and TRBJ2-7, with 7 bases fitting TRBD2. This sample comprised normal lung tissue next to the tumor, obtained before any cancer treatment. The CDR3, as DNA: TGTGCCAGCAGCTTAGTGAGCGCGGGAGAATACGAGCAGTACTTC. Its translation: CASSLVSAGEYEQYF.